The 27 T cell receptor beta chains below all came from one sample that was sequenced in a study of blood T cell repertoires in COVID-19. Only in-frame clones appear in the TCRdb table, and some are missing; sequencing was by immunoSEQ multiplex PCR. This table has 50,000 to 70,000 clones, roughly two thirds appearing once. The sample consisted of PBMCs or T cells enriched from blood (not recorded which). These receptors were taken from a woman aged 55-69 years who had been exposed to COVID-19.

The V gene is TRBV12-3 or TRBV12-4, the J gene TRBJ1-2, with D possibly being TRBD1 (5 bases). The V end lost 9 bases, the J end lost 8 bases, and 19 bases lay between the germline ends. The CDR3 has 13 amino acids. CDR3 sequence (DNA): TGTGCCAGTCGGAGGGGCGGGGGTCACGGCTACACCTTC. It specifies CASRRGGGHGYTF.

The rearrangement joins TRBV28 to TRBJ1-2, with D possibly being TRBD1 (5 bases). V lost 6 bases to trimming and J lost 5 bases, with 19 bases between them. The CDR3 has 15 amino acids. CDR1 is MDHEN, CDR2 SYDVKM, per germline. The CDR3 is CASSQDPQGPYGYTF. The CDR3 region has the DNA TGTGCCAGCAGCCAAGACCCGCAGGGCCCTTATGGCTACACCTTC.

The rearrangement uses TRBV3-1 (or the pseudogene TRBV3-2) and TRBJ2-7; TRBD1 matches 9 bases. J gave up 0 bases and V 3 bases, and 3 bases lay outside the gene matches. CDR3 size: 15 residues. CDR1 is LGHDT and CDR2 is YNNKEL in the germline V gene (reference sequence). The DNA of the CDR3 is TGTGCCAGCAGCCAGGGGACAGGGTTCTCCTACGAGCAGTACTTC. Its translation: CASSQGTGFSYEQYF.

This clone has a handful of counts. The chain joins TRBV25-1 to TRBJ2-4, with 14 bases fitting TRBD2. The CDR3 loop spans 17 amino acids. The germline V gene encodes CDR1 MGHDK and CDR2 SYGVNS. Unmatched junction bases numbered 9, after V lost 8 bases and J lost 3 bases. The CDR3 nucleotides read TGTGCCAGCCAGGGACTAGCGGGGGCTTTGGGCAAAAACATTCAGTACTTC. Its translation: CASQGLAGALGKNIQYF.

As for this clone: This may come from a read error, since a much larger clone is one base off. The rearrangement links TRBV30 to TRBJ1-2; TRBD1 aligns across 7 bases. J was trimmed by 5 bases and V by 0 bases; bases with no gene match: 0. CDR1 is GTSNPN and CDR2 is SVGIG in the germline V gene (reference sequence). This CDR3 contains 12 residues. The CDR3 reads CAWSVQGYGYTF. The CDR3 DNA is TGTGCCTGGAGTGTACAGGGGTATGGCTACACCTTC.

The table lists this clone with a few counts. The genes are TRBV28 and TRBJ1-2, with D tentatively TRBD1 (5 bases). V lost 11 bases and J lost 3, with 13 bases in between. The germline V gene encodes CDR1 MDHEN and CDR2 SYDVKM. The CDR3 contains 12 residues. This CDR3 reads CASGEGDYGYTF. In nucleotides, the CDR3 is TGTGCCTCGGGGGAGGGTGACTATGGCTACACCTTC.

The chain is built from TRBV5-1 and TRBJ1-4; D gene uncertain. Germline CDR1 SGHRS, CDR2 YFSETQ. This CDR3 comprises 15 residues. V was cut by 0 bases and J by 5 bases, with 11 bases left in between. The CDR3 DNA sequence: TGCGCCAGCAGCTTGGGGCCGGGTGAGAATGAAAAACTGTTTTTT. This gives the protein CASSLGPGENEKLFF.

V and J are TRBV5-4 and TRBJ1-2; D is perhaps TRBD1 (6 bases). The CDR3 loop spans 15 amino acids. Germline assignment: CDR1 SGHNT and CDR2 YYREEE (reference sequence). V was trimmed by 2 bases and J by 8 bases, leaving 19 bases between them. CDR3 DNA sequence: TGTGCCAGCAGCTTCTTACAGGGCGTTGGGGACGGCTACACCTTC. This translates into CASSFLQGVGDGYTF.

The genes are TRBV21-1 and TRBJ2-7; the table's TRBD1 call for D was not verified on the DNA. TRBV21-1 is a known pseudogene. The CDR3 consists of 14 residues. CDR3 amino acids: CASSARQLSYEQYF. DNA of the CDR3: TGTGCCAGCAGCGCCCGACAGTTATCCTACGAGCAGTACTTC.

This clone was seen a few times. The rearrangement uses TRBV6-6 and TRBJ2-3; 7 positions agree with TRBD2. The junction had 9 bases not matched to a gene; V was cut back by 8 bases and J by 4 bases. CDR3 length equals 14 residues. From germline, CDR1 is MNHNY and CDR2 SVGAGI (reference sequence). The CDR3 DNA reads TGTGCCAGCGTAGACTGGGGGGGGGCAGATACGCAGTATTTT. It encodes CASVDWGGADTQYF.

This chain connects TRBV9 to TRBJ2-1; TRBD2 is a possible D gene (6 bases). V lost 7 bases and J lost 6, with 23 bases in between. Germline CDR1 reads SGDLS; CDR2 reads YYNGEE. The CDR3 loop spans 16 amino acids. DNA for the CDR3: TGTGCCAGCCAGTCCTTACTAAGTCTAGCGCGCAATGAGCAGTTCTTC. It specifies CASQSLLSLARNEQFF.

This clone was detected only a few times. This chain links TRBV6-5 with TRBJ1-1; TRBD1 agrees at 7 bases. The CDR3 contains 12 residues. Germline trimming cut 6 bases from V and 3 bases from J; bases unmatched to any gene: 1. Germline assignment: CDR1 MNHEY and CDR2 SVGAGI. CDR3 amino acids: CASRGQYTEAFF. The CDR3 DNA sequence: TGTGCCAGCAGGGGACAGTACACTGAAGCTTTCTTT.

CDR3 sequence reads: CASSSGSKNSPLHF. For the CDR3, the DNA is TGTGCCAGCAGCTCCGGGTCTAAGAATTCACCCCTCCACTTT. The V gene is TRBV7-9, the J gene TRBJ1-6; D gene uncertain. The V end lost 4 bases, the J end lost 7 bases, and 11 bases lay between the germline ends. Germline values: CDR1 SEHNR, CDR2 FQNEAQ (reference sequence). The CDR3 extends over 14 amino acids.

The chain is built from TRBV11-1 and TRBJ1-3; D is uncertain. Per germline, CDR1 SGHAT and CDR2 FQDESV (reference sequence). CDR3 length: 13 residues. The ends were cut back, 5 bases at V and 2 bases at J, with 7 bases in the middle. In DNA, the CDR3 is TGTGCCAGCAGCCCAACAACTGGAAACACCATATATTTT. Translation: CASSPTTGNTIYF.

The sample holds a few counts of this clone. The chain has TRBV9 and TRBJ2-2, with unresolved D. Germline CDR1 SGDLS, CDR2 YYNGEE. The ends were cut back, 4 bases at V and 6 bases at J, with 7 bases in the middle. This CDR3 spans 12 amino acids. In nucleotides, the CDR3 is TGTGCCAGCAGCCCCTCTGCCGGGGAGCTGTTTTTT. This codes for CASSPSAGELFF.

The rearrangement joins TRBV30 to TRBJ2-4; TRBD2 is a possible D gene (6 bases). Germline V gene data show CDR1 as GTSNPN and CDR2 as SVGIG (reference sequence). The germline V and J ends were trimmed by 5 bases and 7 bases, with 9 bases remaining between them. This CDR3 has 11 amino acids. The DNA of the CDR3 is TGTGCCTGGTCGGAGGGGAACATTCAGTACTTC. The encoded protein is CAWSEGNIQYF.

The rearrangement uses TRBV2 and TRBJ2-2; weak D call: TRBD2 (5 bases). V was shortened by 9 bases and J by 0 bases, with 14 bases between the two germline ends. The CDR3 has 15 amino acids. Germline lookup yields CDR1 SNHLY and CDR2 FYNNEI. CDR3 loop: CASSKGGSNTGELFF. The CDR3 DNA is TGTGCCAGTTCAAAAGGCGGGTCGAACACCGGGGAGCTGTTTTTT.

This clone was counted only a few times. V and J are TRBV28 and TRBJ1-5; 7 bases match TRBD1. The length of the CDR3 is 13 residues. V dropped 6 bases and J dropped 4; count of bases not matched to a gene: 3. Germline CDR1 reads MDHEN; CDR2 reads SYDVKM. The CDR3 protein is CASSQTGNQPQHF. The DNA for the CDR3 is TGTGCCAGCAGCCAGACAGGGAATCAGCCCCAGCATTTT.

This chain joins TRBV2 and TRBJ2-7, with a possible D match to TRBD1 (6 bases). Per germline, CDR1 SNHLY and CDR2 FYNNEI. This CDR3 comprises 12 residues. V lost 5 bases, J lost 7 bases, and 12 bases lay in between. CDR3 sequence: CASSYRVEEQYF. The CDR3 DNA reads TGTGCCAGCAGTTACAGGGTTGAAGAGCAGTACTTC.

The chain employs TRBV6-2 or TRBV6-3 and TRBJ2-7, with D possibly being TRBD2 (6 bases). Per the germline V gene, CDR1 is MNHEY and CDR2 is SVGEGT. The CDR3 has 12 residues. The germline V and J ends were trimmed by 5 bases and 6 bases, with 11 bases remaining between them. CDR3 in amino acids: CASSTLATEQYF. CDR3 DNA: TGTGCCAGCAGTACTCTAGCGACCGAGCAGTACTTC.

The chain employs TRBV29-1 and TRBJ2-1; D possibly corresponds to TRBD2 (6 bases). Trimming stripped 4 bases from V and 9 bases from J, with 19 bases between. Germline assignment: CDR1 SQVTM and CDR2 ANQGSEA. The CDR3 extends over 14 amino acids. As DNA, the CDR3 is TGCAGCGTTGGGGGCGGTTGGGGGGTAAGTGAGCAGTTCTTC. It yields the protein CSVGGGWGVSEQFF.

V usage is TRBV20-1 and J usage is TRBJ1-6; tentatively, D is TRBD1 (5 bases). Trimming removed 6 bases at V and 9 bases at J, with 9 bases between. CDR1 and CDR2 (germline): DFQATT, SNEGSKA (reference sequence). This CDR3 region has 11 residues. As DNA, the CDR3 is TGCAGTGCGATCGACAGTTCACCCCTCCACTTT. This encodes CSAIDSSPLHF.

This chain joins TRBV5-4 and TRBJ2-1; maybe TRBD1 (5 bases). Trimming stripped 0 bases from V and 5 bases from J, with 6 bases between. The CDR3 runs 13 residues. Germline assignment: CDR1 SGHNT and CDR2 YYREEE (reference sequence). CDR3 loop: CASSLETDNEQFF. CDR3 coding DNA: TGTGCCAGCAGCTTGGAGACAGACAATGAGCAGTTCTTC.

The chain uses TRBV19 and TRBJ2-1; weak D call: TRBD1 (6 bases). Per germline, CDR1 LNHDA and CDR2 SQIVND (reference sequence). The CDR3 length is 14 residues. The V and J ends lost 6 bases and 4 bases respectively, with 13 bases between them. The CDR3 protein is CASSGRGIYNEQFF. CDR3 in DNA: TGTGCCAGTAGCGGCAGGGGCATTTACAATGAGCAGTTCTTC.

The CDR3 DNA sequence: TGTGCCAGCGTCTCTAGCCCGCAGTCGCTCGACGAGCAGTACTTC. It codes for CASVSSPQSLDEQYF. The V gene is TRBV5-4, the J gene TRBJ2-7; D perhaps matches TRBD2 (5 bases). There are 15 residues in the CDR3. CDR1 is SGHNT, CDR2 YYREEE, per germline (reference sequence). Trimming took off 7 bases at V and 5 bases at J, with 22 bases between the two ends.

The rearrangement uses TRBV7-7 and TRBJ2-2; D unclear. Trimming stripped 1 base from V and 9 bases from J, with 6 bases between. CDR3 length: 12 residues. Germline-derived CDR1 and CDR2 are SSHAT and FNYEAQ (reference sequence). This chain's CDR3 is CASSLGGRELFF. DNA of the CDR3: TGTGCCAGCAGCTTAGGAGGAAGGGAGCTGTTTTTT.

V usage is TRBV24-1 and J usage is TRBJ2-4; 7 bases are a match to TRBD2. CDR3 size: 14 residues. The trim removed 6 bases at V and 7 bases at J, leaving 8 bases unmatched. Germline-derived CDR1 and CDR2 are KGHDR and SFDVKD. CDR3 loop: CATSSHGGGNIQYF. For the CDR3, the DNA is TGTGCCACCAGTTCCCATGGGGGGGGGAACATTCAGTACTTC.